These 11 T cell receptor beta chains share one sample of origin, sequenced in a study of T cells after yellow fever vaccination (dated by TCRdb to the late 2010s). The meaning of the sample's treatment or condition label: live attenuated yellow fever vaccine strain. The library was generated by 5' RACE. Sequencing took place on an Illumina HiSeq 2500. TCRdb took the public reads, trimmed them with fastp at Q25, ran MiXCR for clone calling and kept in-frame beta chains. Entries are consolidated by CDR3 protein sequence, retaining the most common genes and DNA. The sample yields tens of thousands of distinct CDR3 sequences; 5% to 7% were counted once. Together, the top ten hold approximately 10% of the sample. The sample in question was PBMCs, either bulk or a sorted T-cell subset (CD4+, CD8+, memory, or dextramer-sorted; not recorded which), obtained 15 days after the yellow fever booster vaccination. The receptors derive from a man aged 25 to 40 who received the YFV17D yellow fever vaccine.

This clonotype was seen at least ten times. The chain combines TRBV27 with TRBJ1-1; TRBD1 is a possible D gene (5 bases). CDR3 length: 15 residues. V was pared by 2 bases and J by 5 bases, with 15 bases between. Germline V gives CDR1 MNHEY, CDR2 SMNVEV (reference sequence). CDR3 amino acids: CASSLAGQGGTEAFF. The CDR3 DNA reads as TGTGCCAGCAGTTTAGCAGGGCAAGGTGGGACTGAAGCTTTCTTT.

About this clonotype: One end of the junction varies from germline; a read error may be responsible. The chain is built from TRBV12-5 and TRBJ2-3; possibly TRBD1 or TRBD2 for D (5 bases each). CDR3 length equals 15 residues. The germline CDR1 and CDR2 sequences are LGHNT and FRNRAP. Written as DNA, the CDR3 is TGTGCCTCCTCCAAGCCGGGACCTTGCACACATACGCAGTATTTT. Translating it yields CASSKPGPCTHTQYF.

Many counts were recorded for this clonotype. V and J are TRBV9 and TRBJ2-7; TRBD2 aligns across 11 bases. V shed 4 bases and J 1 base; nucleotides not matched to a gene: 4. CDR3 length: 15 residues. Germline V gives CDR1 SGDLS, CDR2 YYNGEE. The CDR3 region has the DNA TGTGCCAGCAGCCTTGGGACTAGCGGATCCTACGAGCAGTACTTC. It translates to CASSLGTSGSYEQYF.

This clonotype was counted at least ten times. The chain combines TRBV4-3 with TRBJ2-1; D not certain. Per germline, CDR1 LGHNA and CDR2 YSLEER. The CDR3 extends over 14 amino acids. V was trimmed by 5 bases and J by 2 bases, leaving 10 bases between them. The CDR3 protein is CASSSINTYNEQFF. The CDR3 DNA reads as TGCGCCAGCAGCTCGATAAACACCTACAATGAGCAGTTCTTC.

In its sample, this clonotype was seen many times. The gene calls are TRBV5-1 and TRBJ2-1, with D possibly TRBD2 on 6 matching bases. CDR3 size: 16 residues. V lost 6 bases and J 0 bases, leaving 16 bases between the germline ends. Germline V gene data show CDR1 as SGHRS and CDR2 as YFSETQ. The DNA for the CDR3 is TGCGCCAGCAAAGGGACTGGGGGAAGCTCCTACAATGAGCAGTTCTTC. Translating it yields CASKGTGGSSYNEQFF.

This clonotype was detected many times. The chain has TRBV19 and TRBJ2-5; D is perhaps TRBD1 or TRBD2 (5 bases each). The germline V gene has CDR1 LNHDA and CDR2 SQIVND (reference sequence). V was trimmed by 3 bases and J by 5 bases, leaving 13 bases between them. The CDR3 is made up of 14 amino acids. The CDR3 region has the DNA TGTGCCAGTAGTATTTTGGGGCCGGGGGAGACCCAGTACTTC. It encodes CASSILGPGETQYF. The full variable domain, in which reference TRBV19 and TRBJ2-5 provide the parts outside the CDR3, is DGGITQSPKYLFRKEGQNVTLSCEQNLNHDAMYWYRQDPGQGLRLIYYSQIVNDFQKGDIAEGYSVSREKKESFPLTVTSAQKNPTAFYLCASSILGPGETQYFGPGTRLLVL.

This clonotype was recorded a few times. The gene calls are TRBV20-1 and TRBJ2-7; TRBD1 is a possible D gene (6 bases). The CDR3 consists of 14 residues. The V gene's germline CDR1 is DFQATT and CDR2 SNEGSKA (reference sequence). V was clipped by 3 bases and J by 2 bases, with 14 bases between them. CDR3 in DNA: TGCAGTGCTAGTGCCGGGACAAGGGCCTACGAGCAGTACTTC. It codes for CSASAGTRAYEQYF.

This clonotype came up many times. The chain joins TRBV4-3 to TRBJ2-1; 8 nucleotides match TRBD1. The trim removed 2 bases at V and 5 bases at J, leaving 11 bases unmatched. Germline assignment: CDR1 LGHNA and CDR2 YSLEER. This CDR3 spans 17 amino acids. This CDR3 is CASSQLGQGERDNEQFF. The CDR3 region has the DNA TGCGCCAGCAGCCAACTCGGACAGGGAGAGCGGGACAATGAGCAGTTCTTC.

The chain links TRBV12-3 or TRBV12-4 to TRBJ1-1; TRBD1 agrees at 8 bases. The CDR3 totals 13 residues. With 7 bases clipped from V and 8 bases from J, the junction kept 9 bases outside the gene matches. DNA of the CDR3: TGTGCCAGCACCTGGACAGGGTTCGGCGAAGCTTTCTTT. It encodes CASTWTGFGEAFF.

This clonotype was detected many times. The chain has TRBV12-3 or TRBV12-4 and TRBJ2-1, with D possibly matching TRBD2 (5 bases). V was cut by 6 bases and J by 10 bases, with 19 bases left in between. This CDR3 has 14 amino acids. The CDR3 sequence is CASRNRTEGGEQFF. CDR3 DNA sequence: TGTGCCAGCAGAAATAGGACTGAGGGTGGCGAGCAGTTCTTC.

This clonotype was seen only a few times. This sequence may be a read error, since a much larger clone differs from it by one base. CDR3 loop: CASSAPASTDTQYF. DNA of the CDR3: TGTGCCAGCAGTGCCCCAGCTAGCACAGATACGCAGTATTTT. J is TRBJ2-3 and V is TRBV27, with D unclear. The V end lost 5 bases, the J end lost 0 bases, and 9 bases lay between the germline ends. Germline loops: CDR1 MNHEY, CDR2 SMNVEV (reference sequence). CDR3 length equals 14 residues.